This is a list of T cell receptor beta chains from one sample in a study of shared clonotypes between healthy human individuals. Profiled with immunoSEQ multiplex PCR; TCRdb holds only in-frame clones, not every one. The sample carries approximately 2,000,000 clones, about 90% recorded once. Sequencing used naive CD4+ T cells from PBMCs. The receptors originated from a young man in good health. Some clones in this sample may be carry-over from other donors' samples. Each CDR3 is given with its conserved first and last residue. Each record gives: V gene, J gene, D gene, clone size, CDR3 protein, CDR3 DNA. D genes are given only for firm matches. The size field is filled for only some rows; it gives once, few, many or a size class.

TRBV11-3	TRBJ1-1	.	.	CASKGANTEAFF	TGTGCCAGCAAGGGAGCGAACACTGAAGCTTTCTTT
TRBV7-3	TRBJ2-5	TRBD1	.	CASSFDNRGPETQYF	TGTGCCAGCAGCTTCGATAACAGGGGGCCGGAGACCCAGTACTTC
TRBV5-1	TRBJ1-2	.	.	CASSLAPNAGGYTF	TGCGCCAGCAGCTTGGCACCGAACGCTGGTGGCTACACCTTC
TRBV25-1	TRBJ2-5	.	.	CASSNGHIQYF	TGTGCCAGCAGTAATGGACATATCCAGTACTTC
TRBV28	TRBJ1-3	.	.	CATPENGGNTIYF	TGTGCCACTCCCGAAAACGGCGGAAACACCATATATTTT
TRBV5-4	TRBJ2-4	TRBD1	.	CATGTGAKNIQYF	TGTGCCACCGGGACAGGAGCTAAAAACATTCAGTACTTC
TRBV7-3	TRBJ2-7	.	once	CASSPRSLSEQYF	TGTGCCAGCAGCCCCCGATCTCTCAGCGAGCAGTACTTC
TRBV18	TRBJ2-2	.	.	CASSPGLLMNTGELFF	TGTGCCAGCTCACCGGGACTCCTGATGAACACCGGGGAGCTGTTTTTT
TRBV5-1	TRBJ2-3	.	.	CASSSWTEYADTQYF	TGCGCCAGCAGTTCTTGGACCGAGTACGCAGATACGCAGTATTTT
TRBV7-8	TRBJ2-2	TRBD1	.	CASSPDRGRLNTGELFF	TGTGCCAGCAGCCCAGACAGGGGGCGGTTAAACACCGGGGAGCTGTTTTTT
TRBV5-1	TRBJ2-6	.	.	CASSSLDGGANVLTF	TGCGCCAGCAGCTCCCTCGACGGTGGGGCCAACGTCCTGACTTTC
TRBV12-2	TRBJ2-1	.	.	CASRLGSSVSSYNEQFF	TGTGCAAGTCGCTTGGGATCTAGCGTGAGCTCCTACAATGAGCAGTTCTTC
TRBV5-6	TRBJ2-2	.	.	CASSLGRPGELFF	TGTGCCAGCAGCTTAGGTAGGCCCGGGGAGCTGTTTTTT
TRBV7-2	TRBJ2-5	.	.	CASSLAVVKETQYF	TGTGCCAGCAGCTTAGCTGTGGTTAAAGAGACCCAGTACTTC
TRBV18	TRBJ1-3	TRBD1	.	CASSSGGTASGNTIYF	TGTGCCAGCTCATCGGGGGGGACAGCCTCTGGAAACACCATATATTTT
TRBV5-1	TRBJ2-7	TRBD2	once	CASSSSGTSGREQYF	TGCGCCAGCAGCTCGTCCGGGACTAGCGGTCGGGAACAGTACTTC
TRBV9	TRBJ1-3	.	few	CASSTDGSLSGNTIYF	TGTGCCAGCAGCACCGACGGATCCCTCTCTGGAAACACCATATATTTT
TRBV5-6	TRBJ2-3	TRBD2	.	CASSLVAGVTDTQYF	TGTGCCAGCAGCTTGGTAGCGGGAGTAACAGATACGCAGTATTTT
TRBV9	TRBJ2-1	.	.	CASSVQGVHNEQFF	TGTGCCAGCAGCGTACAGGGCGTCCACAATGAGCAGTTCTTC
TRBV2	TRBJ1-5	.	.	CASDGQRNNQPQHF	TGTGCCAGTGATGGACAGAGAAACAATCAGCCCCAGCATTTT
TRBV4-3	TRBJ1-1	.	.	CASSQAQGTEAFF	TGCGCCAGCAGCCAGGCACAGGGTACTGAAGCTTTCTTT
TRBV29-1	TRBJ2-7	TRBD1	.	CSVRGQGAGEQYF	TGCAGCGTTAGGGGACAGGGGGCTGGAGAGCAGTACTTC
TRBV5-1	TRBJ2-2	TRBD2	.	CASSPLAGDATGELFF	TGCGCCAGCAGCCCTCTAGCGGGAGACGCCACCGGGGAGCTGTTTTTT
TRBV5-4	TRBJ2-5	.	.	CASSAGQQETQYF	TGTGCCAGCAGCGCGGGACAGCAAGAGACCCAGTACTTC
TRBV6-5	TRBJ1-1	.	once	CASSPQAGVREAFF	TGTGCCAGCAGTCCCCAGGCAGGGGTAAGAGAAGCTTTCTTT
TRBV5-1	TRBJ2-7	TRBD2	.	CASSLEAAGGLEQYF	TGCGCCAGCAGCTTGGAGGCAGCGGGAGGGCTCGAGCAGTACTTC
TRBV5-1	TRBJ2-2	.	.	CASSLSVQGNTGELFF	TGCGCCAGCAGCTTGTCGGTCCAGGGTAACACCGGGGAGCTGTTTTTT
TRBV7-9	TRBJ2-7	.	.	CASREGDDYSYEQYF	TGTGCCAGCAGAGAGGGGGACGATTACTCCTACGAGCAGTACTTC
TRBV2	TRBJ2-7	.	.	CASRNRAYEQYF	TGTGCCAGCAGAAACAGGGCCTACGAGCAGTACTTC
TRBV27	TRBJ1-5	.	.	CASSLSFNQPQHF	TGTGCCAGCAGTTTATCTTTCAATCAGCCCCAGCATTTT
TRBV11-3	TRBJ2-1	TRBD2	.	CASSPGTSPNEQFF	TGTGCCAGCAGCCCCGGGACTAGCCCCAATGAGCAGTTCTTC
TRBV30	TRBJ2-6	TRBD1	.	CAWSGRQGARRPGANVLTF	TGTGCCTGGAGTGGTAGACAGGGGGCGCGCCGGCCTGGGGCCAACGTCCTGACTTTC
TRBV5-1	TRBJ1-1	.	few	CASSRTGRLNTEAFF	TGCGCCAGCAGCCGGACGGGGAGATTGAACACTGAAGCTTTCTTT
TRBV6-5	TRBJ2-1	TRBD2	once	CASSSPQAGGPYEQFF	TGTGCCAGCAGTTCCCCCCAAGCGGGAGGGCCCTATGAGCAGTTCTTC
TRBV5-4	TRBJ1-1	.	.	CASSPTPGSLANTEAFF	TGTGCCAGCAGCCCAACGCCTGGCAGCCTGGCGAACACTGAAGCTTTCTTT
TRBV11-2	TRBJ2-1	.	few	CASSLRVSRSYNEQFF	TGTGCCAGCAGCTTAAGGGTCTCGCGCTCCTACAATGAGCAGTTCTTC
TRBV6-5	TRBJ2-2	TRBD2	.	CASSSTSVTGELFF	TGTGCCAGCAGTTCGACTAGCGTCACCGGGGAGCTGTTTTTT
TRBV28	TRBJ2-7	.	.	CASSLSGEFYEQYF	TGTGCCAGCAGTTTAAGCGGCGAGTTCTACGAGCAGTACTTC
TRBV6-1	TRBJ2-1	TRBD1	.	CASSEWGQGGPRFF	TGTGCCAGCAGTGAATGGGGACAGGGGGGCCCGCGGTTCTTC
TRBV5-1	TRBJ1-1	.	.	CASSPQPDLFAEAFF	TGCGCCAGCAGTCCTCAACCCGACCTTTTTGCTGAAGCTTTCTTT
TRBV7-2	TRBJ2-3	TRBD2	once	CASSVAGVTDTQYF	TGTGCCAGCAGCGTAGCGGGAGTCACAGATACGCAGTATTTT
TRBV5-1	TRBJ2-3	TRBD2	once	CASSLEAGDTDTQYF	TGCGCCAGCAGCTTGGAAGCGGGAGACACAGATACGCAGTATTTT
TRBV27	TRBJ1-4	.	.	CASSSRQVANEKLFF	TGTGCCAGCAGCTCAAGACAGGTAGCTAATGAAAAACTGTTTTTT
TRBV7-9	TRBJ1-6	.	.	CASTPGRYEARGKGSPLHF	TGTGCCAGCACCCCAGGGCGTTACGAGGCCCGGGGTAAGGGATCACCCCTCCACTTT
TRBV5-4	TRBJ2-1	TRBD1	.	CASRSGQGANNEQFF	TGTGCCAGCAGAAGTGGACAGGGGGCTAACAATGAGCAGTTCTTC
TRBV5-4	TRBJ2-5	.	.	CASSLVSGRETQYF	TGTGCCAGCAGCCTAGTTTCCGGGAGAGAGACCCAGTACTTC
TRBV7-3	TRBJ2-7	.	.	CASSPGHNYEQYF	TGTGCCAGCAGTCCGGGACACAATTACGAGCAGTACTTC
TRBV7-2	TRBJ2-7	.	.	CASSLEAVSYEQYF	TGTGCCAGCAGCTTAGAGGCGGTTTCCTACGAGCAGTACTTC
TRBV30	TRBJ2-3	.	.	CACLGVSTDTQYF	TGTGCCTGCCTCGGAGTAAGCACAGATACGCAGTATTTT
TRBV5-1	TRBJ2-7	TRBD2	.	CASSLVPGLAGPFEQYF	TGCGCCAGCAGCTTGGTCCCGGGACTAGCGGGGCCTTTCGAGCAGTACTTC